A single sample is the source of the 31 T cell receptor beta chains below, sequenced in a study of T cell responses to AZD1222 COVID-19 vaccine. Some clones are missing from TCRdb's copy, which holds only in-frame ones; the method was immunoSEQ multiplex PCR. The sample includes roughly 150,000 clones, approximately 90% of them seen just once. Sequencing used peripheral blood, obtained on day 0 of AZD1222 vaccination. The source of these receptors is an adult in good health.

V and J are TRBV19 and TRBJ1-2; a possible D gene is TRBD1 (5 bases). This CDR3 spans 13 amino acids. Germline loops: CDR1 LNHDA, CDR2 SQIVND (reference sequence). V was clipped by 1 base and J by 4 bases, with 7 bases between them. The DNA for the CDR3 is TGTGCCAGTAGTATAGGCCAGGGCTATGGCTACACCTTC. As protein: CASSIGQGYGYTF.

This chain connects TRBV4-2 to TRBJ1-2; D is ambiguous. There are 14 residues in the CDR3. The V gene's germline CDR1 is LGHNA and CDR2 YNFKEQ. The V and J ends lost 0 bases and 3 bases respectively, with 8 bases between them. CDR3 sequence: CASSQDFSDYGYTF. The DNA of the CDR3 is TGTGCCAGCAGCCAAGATTTCAGTGACTATGGCTACACCTTC.

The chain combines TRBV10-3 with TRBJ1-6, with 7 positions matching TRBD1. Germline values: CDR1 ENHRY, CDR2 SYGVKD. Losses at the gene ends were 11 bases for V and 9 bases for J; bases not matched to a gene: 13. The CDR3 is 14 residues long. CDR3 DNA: TGTGCCTCTTCCTTTGGGACAGTTGGTTCACCCCTCCACTTT. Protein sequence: CASSFGTVGSPLHF.

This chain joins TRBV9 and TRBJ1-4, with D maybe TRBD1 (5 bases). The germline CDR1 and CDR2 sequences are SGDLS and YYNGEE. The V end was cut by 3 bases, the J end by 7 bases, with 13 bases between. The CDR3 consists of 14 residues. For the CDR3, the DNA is TGTGCCAGCAGCGCCGGGGGACGGGGTGAAAAACTGTTTTTT. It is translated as CASSAGGRGEKLFF.

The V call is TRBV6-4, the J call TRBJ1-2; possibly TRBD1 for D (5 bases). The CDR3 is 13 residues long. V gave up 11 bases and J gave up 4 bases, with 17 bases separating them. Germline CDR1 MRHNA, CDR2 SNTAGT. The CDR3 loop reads CAFLPGLTYGYTF. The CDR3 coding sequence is TGTGCCTTCCTGCCGGGGCTGACCTATGGCTACACCTTC.

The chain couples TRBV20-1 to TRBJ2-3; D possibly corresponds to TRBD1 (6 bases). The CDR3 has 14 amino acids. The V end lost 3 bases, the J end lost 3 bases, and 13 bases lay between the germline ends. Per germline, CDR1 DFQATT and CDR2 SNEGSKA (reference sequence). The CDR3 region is CSASQGRGTDTQYF. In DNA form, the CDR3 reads TGCAGTGCTAGTCAGGGGCGAGGAACAGATACGCAGTATTTT.

This CDR3 reads CASSVDPTGVRPQHF. For the CDR3, the DNA is TGTGCCAGCAGCGTAGACCCGACAGGGGTACGGCCCCAGCATTTT. The V and J genes are TRBV9 and TRBJ1-5; 8 positions match TRBD1. Germline CDR1 reads SGDLS; CDR2 reads YYNGEE. This CDR3 contains 15 residues. J was trimmed by 9 bases and V by 0 bases; bases with no gene match: 8.

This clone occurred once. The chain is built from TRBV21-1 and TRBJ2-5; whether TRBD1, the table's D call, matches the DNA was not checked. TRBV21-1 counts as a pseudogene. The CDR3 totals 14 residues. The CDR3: CASSPRTGKATQYF. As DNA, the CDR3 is TGTGCCAGCAGCCCCCGTACAGGAAAGGCGACCCAGTACTTC.

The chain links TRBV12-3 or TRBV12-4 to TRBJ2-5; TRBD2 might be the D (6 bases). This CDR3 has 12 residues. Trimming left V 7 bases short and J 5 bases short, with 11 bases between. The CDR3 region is CASNGGSETQYF. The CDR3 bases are TGTGCCAGCAACGGGGGTTCGGAGACCCAGTACTTC.

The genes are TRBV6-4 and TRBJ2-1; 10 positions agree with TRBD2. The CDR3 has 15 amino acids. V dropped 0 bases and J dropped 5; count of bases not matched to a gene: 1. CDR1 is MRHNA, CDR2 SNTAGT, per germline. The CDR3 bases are TGTGCCAGCAGTGACTCAGCGGGGGGGAACAATGAGCAGTTCTTC. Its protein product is CASSDSAGGNNEQFF.

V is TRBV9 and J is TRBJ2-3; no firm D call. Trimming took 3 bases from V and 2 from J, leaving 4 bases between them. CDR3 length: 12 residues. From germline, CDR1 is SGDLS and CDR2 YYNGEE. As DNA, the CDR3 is TGTGCCAGCAGCGCGATCACAGATACGCAGTATTTT. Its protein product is CASSAITDTQYF.

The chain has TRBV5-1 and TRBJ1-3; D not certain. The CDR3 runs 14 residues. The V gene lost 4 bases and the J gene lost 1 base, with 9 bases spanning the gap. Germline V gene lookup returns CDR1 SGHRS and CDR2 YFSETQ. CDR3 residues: CASSDGRSGNTIYF. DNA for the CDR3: TGCGCCAGCAGCGACGGACGGTCTGGAAACACCATATATTTT.

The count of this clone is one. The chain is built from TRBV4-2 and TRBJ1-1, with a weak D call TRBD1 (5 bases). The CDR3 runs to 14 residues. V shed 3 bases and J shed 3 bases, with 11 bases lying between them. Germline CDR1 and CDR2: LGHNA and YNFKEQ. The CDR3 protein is CASSQGLGDTEAFF. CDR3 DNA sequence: TGTGCCAGCAGCCAGGGGTTAGGGGACACTGAAGCTTTCTTT.

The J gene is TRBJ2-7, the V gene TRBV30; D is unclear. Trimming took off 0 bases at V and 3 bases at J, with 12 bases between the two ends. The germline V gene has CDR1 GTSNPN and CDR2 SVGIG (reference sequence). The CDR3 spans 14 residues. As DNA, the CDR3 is TGTGCCTGGAGTGTCATATCAAACTACTACGAGCAGTACTTC. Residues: CAWSVISNYYEQYF.

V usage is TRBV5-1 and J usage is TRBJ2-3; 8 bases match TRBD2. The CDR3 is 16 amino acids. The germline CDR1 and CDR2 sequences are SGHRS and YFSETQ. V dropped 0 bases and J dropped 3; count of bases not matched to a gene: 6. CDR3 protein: CASSLGPGLETDTQYF. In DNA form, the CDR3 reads TGCGCCAGCAGCTTGGGACCGGGACTAGAAACAGATACGCAGTATTTT.

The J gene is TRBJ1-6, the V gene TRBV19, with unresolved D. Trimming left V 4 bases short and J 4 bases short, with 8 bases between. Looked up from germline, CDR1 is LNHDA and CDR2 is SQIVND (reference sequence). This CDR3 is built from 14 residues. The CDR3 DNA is TGTGCCAGTAGTACAACACAGTATAATTCACCCCTCCACTTT. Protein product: CASSTTQYNSPLHF.

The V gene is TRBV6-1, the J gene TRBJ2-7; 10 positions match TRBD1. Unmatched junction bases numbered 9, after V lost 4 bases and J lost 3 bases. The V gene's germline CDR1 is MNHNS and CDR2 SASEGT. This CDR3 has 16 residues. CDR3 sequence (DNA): TGTGCCAGCAGTGCCCCACGACAGGGGGCTTTCTACGAGCAGTACTTC. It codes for CASSAPRQGAFYEQYF.

The CDR3 sequence: CASSLLGQEIGNTIYF. CDR3 DNA sequence: TGCGCCAGCAGCTTGCTCGGACAGGAGATTGGAAACACCATATATTTT. V gene TRBV5-1 combines with J gene TRBJ1-3, with 7 bases that match TRBD1. In germline, CDR1 is SGHRS, CDR2 YFSETQ. This CDR3 is built from 16 residues. V was clipped by 1 base and J by 3 bases; unmatched bases: 7.

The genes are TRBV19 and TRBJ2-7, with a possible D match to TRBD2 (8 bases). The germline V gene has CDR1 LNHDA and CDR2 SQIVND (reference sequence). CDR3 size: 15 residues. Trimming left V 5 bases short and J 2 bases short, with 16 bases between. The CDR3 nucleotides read TGTGCCAGTAGTGCGGGTAGCGGGACAGCCTACGAGCAGTACTTC. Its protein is CASSAGSGTAYEQYF.

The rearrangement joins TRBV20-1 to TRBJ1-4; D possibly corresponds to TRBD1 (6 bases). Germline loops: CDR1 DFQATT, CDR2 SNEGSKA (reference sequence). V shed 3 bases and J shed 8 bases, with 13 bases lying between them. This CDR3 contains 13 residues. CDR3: CSASHRVGEKLFF. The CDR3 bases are TGCAGTGCTAGTCACAGGGTAGGCGAAAAACTGTTTTTT.

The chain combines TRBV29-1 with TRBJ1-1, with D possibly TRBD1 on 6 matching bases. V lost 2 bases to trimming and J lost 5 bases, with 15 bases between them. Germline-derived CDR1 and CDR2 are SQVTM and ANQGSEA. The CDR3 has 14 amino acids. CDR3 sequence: CSVELQGRLTEAFF. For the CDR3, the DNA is TGCAGCGTTGAATTGCAGGGGAGGTTGACTGAAGCTTTCTTT. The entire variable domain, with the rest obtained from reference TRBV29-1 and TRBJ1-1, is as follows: SAVISQKPSRDICQRGTSLTIQCQVDSQVTMMFWYRQQPGQSLTLIATANQGSEATYESGFVIDKFPISRPNLTFSTLTVSNMSPEDSSIYLCSVELQGRLTEAFFGQGTRLTVV.

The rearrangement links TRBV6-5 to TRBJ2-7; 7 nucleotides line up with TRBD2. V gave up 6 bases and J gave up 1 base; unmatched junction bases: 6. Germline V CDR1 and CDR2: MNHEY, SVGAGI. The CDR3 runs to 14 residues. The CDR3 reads CASRMGGVSYEQYF. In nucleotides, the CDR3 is TGTGCCAGCAGGATGGGAGGGGTTTCCTACGAGCAGTACTTC.

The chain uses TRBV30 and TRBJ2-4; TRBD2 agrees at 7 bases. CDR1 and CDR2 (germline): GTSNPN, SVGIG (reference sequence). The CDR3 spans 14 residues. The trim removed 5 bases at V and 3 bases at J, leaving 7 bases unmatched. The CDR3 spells CAWWGGVGKNIQYF. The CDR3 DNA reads TGTGCCTGGTGGGGAGGGGTAGGCAAAAACATTCAGTACTTC. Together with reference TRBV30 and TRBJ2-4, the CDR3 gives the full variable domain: SQTIHQWPATLVQPVGSPLSLECTVEGTSNPNLYWYRQAAGRGLQLLFYSVGIGQISSEVPQNLSASRPQDRQFILSSKKLLLSDSGFYLCAWWGGVGKNIQYFGAGTRLSVL.

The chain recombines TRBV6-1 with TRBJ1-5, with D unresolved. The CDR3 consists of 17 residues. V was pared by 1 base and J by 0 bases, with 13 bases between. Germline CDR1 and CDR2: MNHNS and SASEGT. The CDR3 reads CASSEGAGAYSNQPQHF. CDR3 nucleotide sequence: TGTGCCAGCAGTGAAGGGGCAGGCGCTTATAGCAATCAGCCCCAGCATTTT.

DNA of the CDR3: TGCGCCAGCAGTCCCCACGTACCGAGGTCGGGTCAGCCCCAGCATTTT. It encodes CASSPHVPRSGQPQHF. The V call is TRBV23-1, the J call TRBJ1-5; D is unclear. Being an ORF, TRBV23-1 has a function that is uncertain. The length of the CDR3 is 16 residues. V dropped 4 bases and J dropped 6 bases, with 19 bases sitting between them.

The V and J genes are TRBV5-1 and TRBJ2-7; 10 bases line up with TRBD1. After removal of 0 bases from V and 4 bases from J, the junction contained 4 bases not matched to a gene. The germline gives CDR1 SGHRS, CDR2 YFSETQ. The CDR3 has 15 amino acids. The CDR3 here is CASSLVGDRGYEQYF. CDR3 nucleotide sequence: TGCGCCAGCAGCTTGGTGGGGGACAGGGGTTACGAGCAGTACTTC.

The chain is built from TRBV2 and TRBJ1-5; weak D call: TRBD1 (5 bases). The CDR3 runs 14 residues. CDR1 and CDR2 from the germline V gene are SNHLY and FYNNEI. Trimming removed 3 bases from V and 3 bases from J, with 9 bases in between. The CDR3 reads CASSEGGTNQPQHF. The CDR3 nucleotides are TGTGCCAGCAGTGAGGGGGGGACCAATCAGCCCCAGCATTTT. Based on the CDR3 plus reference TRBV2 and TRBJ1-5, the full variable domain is EPEVTQTPSHQVTQMGQEVILRCVPISNHLYFYWYRQILGQKVEFLVSFYNNEISEKSEIFDDQFSVERPDGSNFTLKIRSTKLEDSAMYFCASSEGGTNQPQHFGDGTRLSIL.

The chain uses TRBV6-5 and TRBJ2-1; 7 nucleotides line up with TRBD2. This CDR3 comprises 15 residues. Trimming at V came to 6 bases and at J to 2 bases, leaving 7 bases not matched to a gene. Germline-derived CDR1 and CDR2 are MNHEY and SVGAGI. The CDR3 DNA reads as TGTGCCAGCAGACGGAGCGGGGTCGCCTACAATGAGCAGTTCTTC. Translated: CASRRSGVAYNEQFF.

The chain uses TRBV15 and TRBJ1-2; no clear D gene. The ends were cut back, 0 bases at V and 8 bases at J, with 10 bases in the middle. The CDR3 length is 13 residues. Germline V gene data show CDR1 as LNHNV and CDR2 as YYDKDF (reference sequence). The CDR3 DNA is TGTGCCACCAGCAGAGACCCGGGGAGGGGCTACACCTTC. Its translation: CATSRDPGRGYTF. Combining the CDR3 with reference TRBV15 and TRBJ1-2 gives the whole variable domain DAMVIQNPRYQVTQFGKPVTLSCSQTLNHNVMYWYQQKSSQAPKLLFHYYDKDFNNEADTPDNFQSRRPNTSFCFLDIRSPGLGDTAMYLCATSRDPGRGYTFGSGTRLTVV.

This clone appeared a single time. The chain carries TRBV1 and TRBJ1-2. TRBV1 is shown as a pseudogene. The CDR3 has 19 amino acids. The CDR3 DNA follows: TGCACCAGCAGCCAACCCACCTCGAAGACGGGACGAACTAACTATGGCTACACCTTC. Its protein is CTSSQPTSKTGRTNYGYTF.

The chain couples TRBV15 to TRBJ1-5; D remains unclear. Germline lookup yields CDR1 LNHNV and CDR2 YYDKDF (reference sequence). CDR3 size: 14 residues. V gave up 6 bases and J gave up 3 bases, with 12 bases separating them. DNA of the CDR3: TGTGCCACCAGTGCTGAGCTATCCAATCAGCCCCAGCATTTT. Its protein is CATSAELSNQPQHF.